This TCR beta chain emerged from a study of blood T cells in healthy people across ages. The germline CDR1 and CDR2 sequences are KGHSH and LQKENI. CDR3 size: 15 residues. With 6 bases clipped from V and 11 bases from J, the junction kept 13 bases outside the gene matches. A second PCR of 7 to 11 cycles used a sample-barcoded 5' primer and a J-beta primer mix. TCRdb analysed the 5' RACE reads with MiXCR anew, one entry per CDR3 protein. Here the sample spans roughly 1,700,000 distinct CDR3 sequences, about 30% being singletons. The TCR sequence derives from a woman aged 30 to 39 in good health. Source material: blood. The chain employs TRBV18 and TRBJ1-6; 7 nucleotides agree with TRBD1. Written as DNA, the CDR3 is TGTGCCAGCTCCCCGACCGACAGGGTTGGAGCACCCCTCCACTTT. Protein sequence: CASSPTDRVGAPLHF.